The present T cell receptor (beta chain) was sequenced within a study of OX40 agonist ivuxolimab in advanced cancers. Study findings and constraints: There were, on average, more expanded clones in CD8+ T cells than in CD4+. Not determined was the antigen specificity of the expanded peripheral T cells.

Measured with immunoSEQ multiplex PCR; TCRdb has only the in-frame clones, and not every one. The table lists approximately 75,000 clones, about 83% of them singletons. Comment on this clone: What it binds is not known.

The germline V gene encodes CDR1 MNHNY and CDR2 SVGAGI (reference sequence). V was pared by 2 bases and J by 0 bases, with 6 bases of the junction left unmatched. The CDR3 has 16 amino acids. This sequence joins TRBV6-6 and TRBJ2-5, with 7 nucleotides matching TRBD2. The sequencing here drew on CD4+ or CD8+ T cells sorted from blood, taken in a trial of the OX40 agonist ivuxolimab. The clonotype was recovered from an adult with an advanced solid tumor such as melanoma, head and neck, liver or kidney cancer. The chain's CDR3 is CASSYSSGEYQETQYF. In nucleotides, the CDR3 is TGTGCCAGCAGTTACAGCAGCGGGGAGTACCAAGAGACCCAGTACTTC.